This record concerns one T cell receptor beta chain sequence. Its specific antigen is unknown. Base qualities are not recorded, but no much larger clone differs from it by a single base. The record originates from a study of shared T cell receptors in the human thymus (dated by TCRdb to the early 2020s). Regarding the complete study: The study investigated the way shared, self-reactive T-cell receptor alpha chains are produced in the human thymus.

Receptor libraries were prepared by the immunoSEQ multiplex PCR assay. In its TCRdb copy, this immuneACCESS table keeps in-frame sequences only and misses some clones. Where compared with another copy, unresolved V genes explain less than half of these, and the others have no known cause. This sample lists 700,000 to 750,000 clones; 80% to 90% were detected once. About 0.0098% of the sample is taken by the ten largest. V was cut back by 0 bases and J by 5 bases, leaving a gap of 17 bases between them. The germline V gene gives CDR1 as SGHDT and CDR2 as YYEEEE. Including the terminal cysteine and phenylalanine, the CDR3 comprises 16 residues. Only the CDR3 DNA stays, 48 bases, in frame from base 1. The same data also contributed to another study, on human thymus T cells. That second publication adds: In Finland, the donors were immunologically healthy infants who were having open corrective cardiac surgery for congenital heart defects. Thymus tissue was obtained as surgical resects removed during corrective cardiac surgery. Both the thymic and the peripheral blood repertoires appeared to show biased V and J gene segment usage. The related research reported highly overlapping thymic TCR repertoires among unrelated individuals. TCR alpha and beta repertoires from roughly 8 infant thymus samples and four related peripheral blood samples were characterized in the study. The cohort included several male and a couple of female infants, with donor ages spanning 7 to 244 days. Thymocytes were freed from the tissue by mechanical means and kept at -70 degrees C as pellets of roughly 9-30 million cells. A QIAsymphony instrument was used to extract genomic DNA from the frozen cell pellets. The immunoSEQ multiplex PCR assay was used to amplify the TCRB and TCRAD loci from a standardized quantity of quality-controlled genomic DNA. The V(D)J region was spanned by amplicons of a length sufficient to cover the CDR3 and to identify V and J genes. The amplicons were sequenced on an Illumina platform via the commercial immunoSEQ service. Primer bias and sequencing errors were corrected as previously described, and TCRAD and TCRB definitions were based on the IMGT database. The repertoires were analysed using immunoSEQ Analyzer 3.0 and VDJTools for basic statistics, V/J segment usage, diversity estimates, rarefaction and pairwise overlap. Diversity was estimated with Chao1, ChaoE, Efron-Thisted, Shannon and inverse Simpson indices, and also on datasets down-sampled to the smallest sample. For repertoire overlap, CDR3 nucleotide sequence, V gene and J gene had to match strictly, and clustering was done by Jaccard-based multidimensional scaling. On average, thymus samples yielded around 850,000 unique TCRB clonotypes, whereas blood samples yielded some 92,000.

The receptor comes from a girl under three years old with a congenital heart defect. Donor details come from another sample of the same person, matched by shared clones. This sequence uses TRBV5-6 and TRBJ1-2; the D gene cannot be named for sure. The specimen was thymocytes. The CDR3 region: CASSLGHSLLMYGYTF. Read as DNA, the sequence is TGTGCCAGCAGCTTGGGGCACAGCCTCTTAATGTATGGCTACACCTTC.